Presented here are 20 T cell receptor beta chains from one specimen sequenced in a study of blood T cell repertoires in COVID-19 (dated by TCRdb to the early 2020s). The library relied on the immunoSEQ multiplex PCR assay. The source is immuneACCESS, and TCRdb retained only in-frame sequences with V and J called. Part of the clones is not carried over; for the studies checked, unresolved V genes explain less than half of this, and the remainder is unexplained. For this sample there are about 330,000 clones; about 91% appear just once. Jointly, the top ten make up roughly 8.9% of the sample. The sample was peripheral blood. These receptors originate from a man younger than 40 with COVID-19, enrolled during active disease.

The chain joins TRBV7-2 to TRBJ2-3; TRBD2 is a possible D gene (6 bases). V lost 1 base to trimming and J lost 3 bases, with 14 bases between them. CDR1 and CDR2 from the germline V gene are SGHTA and FQGNSA. The CDR3 extends over 16 amino acids. As DNA, the CDR3 is TGTGCCAGCAGCTTAGGGGGGAGGCTAGCGACAGATACGCAGTATTTT. Its translation is CASSLGGRLATDTQYF.

This chain joins TRBV6-5 and TRBJ2-7, with D perhaps TRBD2 (6 bases). The V end lost 4 bases, the J end lost 5 bases, and 15 bases lay between the germline ends. The CDR3 has 14 residues. CDR1 is MNHEY, CDR2 SVGAGI, per germline. As DNA, the CDR3 is TGTGCCAGCAGTTCCGTGGGGGGAGGTCACGAGCAGTACTTC. Translating gives CASSSVGGGHEQYF.

This clone is a singleton in its sample. V is TRBV7-9 and J is TRBJ2-7, with 11 nucleotides matching TRBD1. Unmatched junction bases numbered 4, after V lost 3 bases and J lost 3 bases. The germline V gene has CDR1 SEHNR and CDR2 FQNEAQ (reference sequence). The CDR3 covers 15 residues. CDR3 sequence reads: CASSLGQGERYEQYF. For the CDR3, the DNA is TGTGCCAGCAGCTTGGGACAGGGGGAGCGCTACGAGCAGTACTTC.

This chain connects TRBV3-1 (or the pseudogene TRBV3-2) to TRBJ1-3; 10 nucleotides line up with TRBD1. Germline V lookup: CDR1 LGHDT, CDR2 YNNKEL (reference sequence). The CDR3 length is 15 residues. Trimming at V came to 4 bases and at J to 4 bases, leaving 4 bases not matched to a gene. CDR3 DNA sequence: TGTGCCAGCAGCCGACAGGGGGCGGCAGGAAACACCATATATTTT. As protein: CASSRQGAAGNTIYF.

V usage is TRBV7-3 and J usage is TRBJ1-5; D is undetermined. Germline V lookup: CDR1 SGHTA, CDR2 FQGTGA. V was trimmed by 7 bases and J by 7 bases, leaving 14 bases between them. The CDR3 has 13 residues. CDR3 DNA: TGTGCCAGCACCCAATTGCGGGGACAGCCCCAGCATTTT. It yields the protein CASTQLRGQPQHF.

V is TRBV19 and J is TRBJ2-1; tentative D call: TRBD2 (6 bases). Trimming left V 6 bases short and J 6 bases short, with 15 bases between. Germline V gives CDR1 LNHDA, CDR2 SQIVND (reference sequence). The CDR3 runs to 14 residues. The CDR3, as DNA: TGTGCCAGTAGAGAAGATCAGGGACTCAATGAGCAGTTCTTC. The encoded protein is CASREDQGLNEQFF.

This clone is a singleton in its sample. This sequence joins TRBV10-3 and TRBJ2-7; 9 nucleotides line up with TRBD1. Germline V gives CDR1 ENHRY, CDR2 SYGVKD. With 0 bases clipped from V and 0 bases from J, the junction kept 6 bases outside the gene matches. The length of the CDR3 is 17 residues. The CDR3 DNA reads as TGTGCCATCAGTGAGTCAGGAGGACAGGGGTCCTCCTACGAGCAGTACTTC. Its translation: CAISESGGQGSSYEQYF.

The chain is built from TRBV6-5 and TRBJ2-2; a possible D gene is TRBD1 (6 bases). Trimming cost V 4 bases and J 5 bases, with 11 bases left between them. The CDR3 runs 14 residues. Germline V gene data show CDR1 as MNHEY and CDR2 as SVGAGI. The CDR3 sequence: CASSSTQGTGELFF. CDR3 nucleotides: TGTGCCAGCAGTTCTACACAGGGAACCGGGGAGCTGTTTTTT.

The chain couples TRBV7-3 to TRBJ2-3; 13 bases agree with TRBD2. There are 15 residues in the CDR3. The ends lost 5 bases at V and 3 bases at J; junction bases unmatched: 2. Per the germline V gene, CDR1 is SGHTA and CDR2 is FQGTGA. In nucleotides, the CDR3 is TGTGCCAGCAGCCGGACTAGCGGGAGAACAGATACGCAGTATTTT. Amino acid sequence: CASSRTSGRTDTQYF.

The V call is TRBV28, the J call TRBJ2-1; 8 bases align to TRBD2. The germline CDR1 and CDR2 sequences are MDHEN and SYDVKM. J lost 6 bases, V lost 7 bases, and 11 bases had no gene match. The CDR3 contains 15 residues. The CDR3 sequence: CASNSQRERVNEQFF. CDR3 in DNA: TGTGCCAGCAACTCCCAGCGGGAGAGGGTCAATGAGCAGTTCTTC.

This chain connects TRBV30 to TRBJ2-7, with 8 bases fitting TRBD1. CDR1 GTSNPN and CDR2 SVGIG come from the germline V gene (reference sequence). J lost 2 bases, V lost 0 bases, and 0 bases had no gene match. This CDR3 is built from 13 residues. The CDR3 loop reads CAWSVRGPYEQYF. The CDR3 DNA reads as TGTGCCTGGAGTGTCAGGGGGCCCTACGAGCAGTACTTC.

The chain couples TRBV7-9 to TRBJ2-2; D is unresolved. This CDR3 has 13 amino acids. V was trimmed by 5 bases and J by 5 bases, leaving 9 bases between them. The germline V gene has CDR1 SEHNR and CDR2 FQNEAQ (reference sequence). The CDR3 loop reads CASSPPATGELFF. The CDR3 DNA reads TGTGCCAGCAGCCCACCAGCGACCGGGGAGCTGTTTTTT.

V is TRBV11-2 and J is TRBJ2-3; 9 bases map to TRBD1. CDR1 and CDR2 from the germline V gene are SGHAT and FQNNGV. V lost 5 bases to trimming and J lost 2 bases; unmatched junction nucleotides: 5. The CDR3 covers 15 residues. The CDR3 DNA sequence: TGTGCCAGCAGCCGCCGGGACAGGGACACAGATACGCAGTATTTT. Amino acids: CASSRRDRDTDTQYF.

The chain combines TRBV6-2 or TRBV6-3 with TRBJ2-7; 11 nucleotides agree with TRBD2. The CDR3 extends over 15 amino acids. Germline trimming cut 4 bases from V and 4 bases from J; bases unmatched to any gene: 6. Per the germline V gene, CDR1 is MNHEY and CDR2 is SVGEGT. The CDR3 region is CASSSPGLAVYEQYF. The CDR3 region has the DNA TGTGCCAGCAGTTCCCCGGGACTAGCGGTGTACGAGCAGTACTTC.

The rearrangement uses TRBV7-2 and TRBJ1-5; D remains ambiguous. The CDR3 is made up of 12 amino acids. The V gene lost 2 bases and the J gene lost 8 bases, with 7 bases spanning the gap. Looked up from germline, CDR1 is SGHTA and CDR2 is FQGNSA. DNA for the CDR3: TGTGCCAGCAGCTTACGGGGTGAGCCCCAGCATTTT. Translating gives CASSLRGEPQHF.

The chain combines TRBV9 with TRBJ2-3, with a tentative D call TRBD2 (5 bases). The V and J ends lost 1 base and 5 bases respectively, with 11 bases between them. CDR3 length: 14 amino acids. Looked up from germline, CDR1 is SGDLS and CDR2 is YYNGEE. CDR3 bases: TGTGCCAGCAGCGTACACCTCGAGGGAGATACGCAGTATTTT. Translation gives CASSVHLEGDTQYF. The whole variable domain, remainder taken from reference TRBV9 and TRBJ2-3, is DSGVTQTPKHLITATGQRVTLRCSPRSGDLSVYWYQQSLDQGLQFLIQYYNGEERAKGNILERFSAQQFPDLHSELNLSSLELGDSALYFCASSVHLEGDTQYFGPGTRLTVL.

The J gene is TRBJ2-3, the V gene TRBV2, with 7 bases matching TRBD1. Looked up from germline, CDR1 is SNHLY and CDR2 is FYNNEI. The junction had 3 bases not matched to a gene; V was cut back by 3 bases and J by 0 bases. The CDR3 is 15 residues long. This CDR3 reads CASSDRDRSTDTQYF. The DNA for the CDR3 is TGTGCCAGCAGTGATAGGGACAGAAGCACAGATACGCAGTATTTT.

The chain employs TRBV7-9 and TRBJ2-7, with a weak D call TRBD2 (5 bases). This CDR3 has 16 residues. V lost 1 base and J lost 0, with 13 bases in between. Germline V gene data show CDR1 as SEHNR and CDR2 as FQNEAQ (reference sequence). The CDR3 protein is CASSLGSRLASYEQYF. The CDR3 bases are TGTGCCAGCAGCTTAGGATCGCGGCTAGCCTCCTACGAGCAGTACTTC. The complete variable domain, with remaining parts taken from reference TRBV7-9 and TRBJ2-7, reads DTGVSQNPRHKITKRGQNVTFRCDPISEHNRLYWYRQTLGQGPEFLTYFQNEAQLEKSRLLSDRFSAERPKGSFSTLEIQRTEQGDSAMYLCASSLGSRLASYEQYFGPGTRLTVT.

This chain uses TRBV18 with TRBJ1-2; the D is unclear. The CDR3 extends over 15 amino acids. Germline V gives CDR1 KGHSH, CDR2 LQKENI. Trimming stripped 4 bases from V and 5 bases from J, with 17 bases between. The CDR3 bases are TGTGCCAGCTCACGCCTATCTCTCTCGGAGTATGGCTACACCTTC. This encodes CASSRLSLSEYGYTF.

The chain combines TRBV15 with TRBJ2-5; D is perhaps TRBD2 (6 bases). Germline CDR1 is LNHNV and CDR2 is YYDKDF (reference sequence). V lost 4 bases and J 4 bases, leaving 19 bases between the germline ends. This CDR3 is built from 16 residues. The CDR3 bases are TGTGCCACCAGCAAGGCAGCGGGCCTGGGGGGAGAGACCCAGTACTTC. Protein: CATSKAAGLGGETQYF.